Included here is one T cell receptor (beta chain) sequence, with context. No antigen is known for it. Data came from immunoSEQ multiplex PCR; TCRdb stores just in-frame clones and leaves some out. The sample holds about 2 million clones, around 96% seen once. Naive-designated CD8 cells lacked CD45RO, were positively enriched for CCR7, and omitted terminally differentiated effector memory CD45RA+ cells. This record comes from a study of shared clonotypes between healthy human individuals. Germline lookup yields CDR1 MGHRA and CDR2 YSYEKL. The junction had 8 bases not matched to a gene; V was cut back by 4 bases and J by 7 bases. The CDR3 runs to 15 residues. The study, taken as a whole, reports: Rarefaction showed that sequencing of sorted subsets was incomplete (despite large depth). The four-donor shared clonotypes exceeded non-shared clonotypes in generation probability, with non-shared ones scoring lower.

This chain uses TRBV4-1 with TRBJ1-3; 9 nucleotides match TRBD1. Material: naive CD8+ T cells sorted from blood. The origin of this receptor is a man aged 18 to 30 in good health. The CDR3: CASSLRQGDWNTIYF. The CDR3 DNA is TGCGCCAGCAGCCTCCGACAGGGGGATTGGAACACCATATATTTT.